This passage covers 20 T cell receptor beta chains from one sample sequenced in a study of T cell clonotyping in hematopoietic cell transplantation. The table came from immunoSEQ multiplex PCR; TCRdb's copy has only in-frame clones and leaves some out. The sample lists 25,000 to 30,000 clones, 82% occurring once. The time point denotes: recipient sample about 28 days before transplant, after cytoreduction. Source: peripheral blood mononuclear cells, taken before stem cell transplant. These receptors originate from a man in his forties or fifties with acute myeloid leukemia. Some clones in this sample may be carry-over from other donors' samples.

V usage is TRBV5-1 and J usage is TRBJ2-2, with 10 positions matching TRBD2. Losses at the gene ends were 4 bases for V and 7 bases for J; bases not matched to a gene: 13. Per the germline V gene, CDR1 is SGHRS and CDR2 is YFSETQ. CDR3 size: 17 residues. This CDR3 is CASSNSGRIVGNGELFF. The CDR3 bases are TGCGCCAGCAGCAATAGCGGGAGGATCGTGGGAAACGGGGAGCTGTTTTTT.

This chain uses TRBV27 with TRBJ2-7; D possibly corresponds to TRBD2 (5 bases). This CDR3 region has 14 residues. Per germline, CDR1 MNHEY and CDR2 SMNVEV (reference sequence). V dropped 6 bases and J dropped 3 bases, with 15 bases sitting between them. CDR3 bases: TGTGCCAGCAGCCCGGGATCTAAAGGCTACGAGCAGTACTTC. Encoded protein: CASSPGSKGYEQYF.

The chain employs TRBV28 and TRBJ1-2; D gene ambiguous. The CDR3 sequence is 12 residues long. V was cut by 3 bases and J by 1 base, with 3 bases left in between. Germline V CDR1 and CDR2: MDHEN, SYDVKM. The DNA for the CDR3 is TGTGCCAGCAGTTTCAATAACTATGGCTACACCTTC. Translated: CASSFNNYGYTF.

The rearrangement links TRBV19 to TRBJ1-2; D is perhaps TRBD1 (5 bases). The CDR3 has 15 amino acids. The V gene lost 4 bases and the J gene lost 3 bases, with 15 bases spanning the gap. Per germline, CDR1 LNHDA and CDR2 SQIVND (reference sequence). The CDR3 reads CASSTPGGPHYGYTF. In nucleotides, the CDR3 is TGTGCCAGTAGTACCCCCGGGGGACCCCACTATGGCTACACCTTC.

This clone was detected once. The CDR3 loop is CASSLRTGPGELFF. The CDR3 DNA sequence: TGTGCCAGCAGCCTACGGACTGGGCCCGGGGAGCTGTTTTTT. The rearrangement links TRBV2 to TRBJ2-2, with D perhaps matching TRBD2 (5 bases). The V and J ends lost 6 bases and 6 bases respectively, with 14 bases between them. Germline CDR1 and CDR2: SNHLY and FYNNEI. The length of the CDR3 is 14 residues.

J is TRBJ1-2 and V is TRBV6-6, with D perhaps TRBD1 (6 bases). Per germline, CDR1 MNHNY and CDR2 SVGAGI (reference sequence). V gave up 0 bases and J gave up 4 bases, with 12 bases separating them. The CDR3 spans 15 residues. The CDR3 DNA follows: TGTGCCAGCAGTTACTCTGATACAGGGTCCTATGGCTACACCTTC. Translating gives CASSYSDTGSYGYTF.

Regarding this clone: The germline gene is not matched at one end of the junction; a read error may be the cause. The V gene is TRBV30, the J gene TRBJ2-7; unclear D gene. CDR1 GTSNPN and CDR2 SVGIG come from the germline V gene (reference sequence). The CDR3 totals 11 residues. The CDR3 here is CASDGSYEQYF. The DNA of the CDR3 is TGTGCCAGTGACGGCTCCTATGAGCAGTACTTC. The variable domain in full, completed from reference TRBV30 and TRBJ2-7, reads SQTIHQWPATLVQPVGSPLSLECTVEGTSNPNLYWYRQAAGRGLQLLFYSVGIGQISSEVPQNLSASRPQDRQFILSSKKLLLSDSGFYLCASDGSYEQYFGPGTRLTVT.

The CDR3 DNA reads TGCGCCAGCAGTTTTTCCGGGACAGGAACTGAAGCTTTCTTT. It encodes CASSFSGTGTEAFF. The chain carries TRBV5-1 and TRBJ1-1; 8 bases match TRBD1. V shed 5 bases, J shed 5 bases, and the junction held 8 bases outside the gene matches. The CDR3 totals 14 residues. From germline, CDR1 is SGHRS and CDR2 YFSETQ. Full variable domain (remainder filled in from reference TRBV5-1 and TRBJ1-1): KAGVTQTPRYLIKTRGQQVTLSCSPISGHRSVSWYQQTPGQGLQFLFEYFSETQRNKGNFPGRFSGRQFSNSRSEMNVSTLELGDSALYLCASSFSGTGTEAFFGQGTRLTVV.

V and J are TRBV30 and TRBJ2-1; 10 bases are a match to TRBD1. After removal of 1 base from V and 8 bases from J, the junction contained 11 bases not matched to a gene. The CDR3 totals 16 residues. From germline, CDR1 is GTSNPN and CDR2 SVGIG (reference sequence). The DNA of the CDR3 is TGTGCCTGGAGTGATGAGGGACAGGGGATAGCGGATGAGCAGTTCTTC. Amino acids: CAWSDEGQGIADEQFF.

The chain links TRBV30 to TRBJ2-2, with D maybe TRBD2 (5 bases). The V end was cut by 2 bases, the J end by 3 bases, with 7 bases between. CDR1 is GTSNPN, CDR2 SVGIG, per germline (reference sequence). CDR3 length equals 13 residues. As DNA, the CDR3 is TGTGCCTGGAGTACGGACTACACCGGGGAGCTGTTTTTT. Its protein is CAWSTDYTGELFF.

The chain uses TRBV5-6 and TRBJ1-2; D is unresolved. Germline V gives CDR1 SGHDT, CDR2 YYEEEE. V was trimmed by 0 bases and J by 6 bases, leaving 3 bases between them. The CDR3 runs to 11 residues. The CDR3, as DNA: TGTGCCAGCAGCTTGGTGGATGGCTACACCTTC. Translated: CASSLVDGYTF. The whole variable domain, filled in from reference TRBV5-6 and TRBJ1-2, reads DAGVTQSPTHLIKTRGQQVTLRCSPKSGHDTVSWYQQALGQGPQFIFQYYEEEERQRGNFPDRFSGHQFPNYSSELNVNALLLGDSALYLCASSLVDGYTFGSGTRLTVV.

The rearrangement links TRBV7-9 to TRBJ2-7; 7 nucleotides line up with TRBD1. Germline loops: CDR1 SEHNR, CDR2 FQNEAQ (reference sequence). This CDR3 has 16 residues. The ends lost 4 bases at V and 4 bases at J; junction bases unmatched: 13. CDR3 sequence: CASSSDLTGRVYEQYF. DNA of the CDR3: TGTGCCAGCAGCTCGGACCTGACAGGGCGGGTGTACGAGCAGTACTTC.

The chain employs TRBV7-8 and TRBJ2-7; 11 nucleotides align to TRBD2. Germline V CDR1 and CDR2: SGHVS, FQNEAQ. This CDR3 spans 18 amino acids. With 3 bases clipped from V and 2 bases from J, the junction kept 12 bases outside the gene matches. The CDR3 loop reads CASSFASGRSTVTYEQYF. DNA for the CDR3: TGTGCCAGCAGCTTTGCTAGCGGGAGGTCGACGGTTACCTACGAGCAGTACTTC.

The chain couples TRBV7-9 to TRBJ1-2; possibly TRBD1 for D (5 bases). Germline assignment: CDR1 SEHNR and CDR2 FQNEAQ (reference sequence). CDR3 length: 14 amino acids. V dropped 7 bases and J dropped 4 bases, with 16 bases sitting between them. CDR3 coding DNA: TGTGCCAGCATCCCGCTGGGAGGGGTCTATGGCTACACCTTC. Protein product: CASIPLGGVYGYTF.

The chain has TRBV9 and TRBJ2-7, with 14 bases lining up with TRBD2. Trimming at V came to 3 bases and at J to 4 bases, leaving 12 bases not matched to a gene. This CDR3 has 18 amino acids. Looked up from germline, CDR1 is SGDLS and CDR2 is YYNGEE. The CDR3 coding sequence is TGTGCCAGCAGCGCAATTCCGGGACTAGCGGGGGAGAGGTACGAGCAGTACTTC. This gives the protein CASSAIPGLAGERYEQYF.

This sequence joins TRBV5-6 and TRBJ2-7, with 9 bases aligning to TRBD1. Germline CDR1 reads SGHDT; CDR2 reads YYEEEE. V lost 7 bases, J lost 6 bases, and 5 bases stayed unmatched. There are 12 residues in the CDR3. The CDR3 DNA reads TGTGCCAGCGGGGACAGGGTTCGCGAGCAGTACTTC. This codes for CASGDRVREQYF.

The CDR3 is CASSSDPQGAGGYTF. The CDR3 DNA reads TGTGCCAGCAGCTCGGACCCCCAGGGGGCTGGTGGCTACACCTTC. V gene TRBV7-3 combines with J gene TRBJ1-2; TRBD1 matches at 8 bases. This CDR3 contains 15 residues. V gave up 4 bases and J gave up 7 bases; unmatched junction bases: 11. Germline V gives CDR1 SGHTA, CDR2 FQGTGA.

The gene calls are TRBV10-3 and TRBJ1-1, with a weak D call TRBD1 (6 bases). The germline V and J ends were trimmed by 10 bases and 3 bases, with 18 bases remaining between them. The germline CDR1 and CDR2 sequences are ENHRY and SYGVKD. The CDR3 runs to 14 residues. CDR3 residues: CATKVGADDTEAFF. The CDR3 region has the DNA TGTGCCACCAAGGTGGGGGCCGATGACACTGAAGCTTTCTTT.

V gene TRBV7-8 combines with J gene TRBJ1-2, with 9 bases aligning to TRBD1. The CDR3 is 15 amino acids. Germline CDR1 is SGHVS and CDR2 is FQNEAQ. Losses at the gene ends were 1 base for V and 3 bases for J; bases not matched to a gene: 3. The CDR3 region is CASSLGRQGDYGYTF. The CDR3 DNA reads TGTGCCAGCAGCTTAGGCCGACAGGGGGACTATGGCTACACCTTC. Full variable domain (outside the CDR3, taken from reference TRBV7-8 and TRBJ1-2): GAGVSQSPRYKVAKRGQDVALRCDPISGHVSLFWYQQALGQGPEFLTYFQNEAQLDKSGLPSDRFFAERPEGSVSTLKIQRTQQEDSAVYLCASSLGRQGDYGYTFGSGTRLTVV.

The CDR3 DNA follows: TGTGCCAGCACCGCCGGGTTGAATCAGCCCCAGCATTTT. Translation gives CASTAGLNQPQHF. The chain couples TRBV7-2 to TRBJ1-5; D uncertain. CDR1 SGHTA and CDR2 FQGNSA come from the germline V gene. V lost 7 bases, J lost 4 bases, and 11 bases lay in between. This CDR3 has 13 amino acids.